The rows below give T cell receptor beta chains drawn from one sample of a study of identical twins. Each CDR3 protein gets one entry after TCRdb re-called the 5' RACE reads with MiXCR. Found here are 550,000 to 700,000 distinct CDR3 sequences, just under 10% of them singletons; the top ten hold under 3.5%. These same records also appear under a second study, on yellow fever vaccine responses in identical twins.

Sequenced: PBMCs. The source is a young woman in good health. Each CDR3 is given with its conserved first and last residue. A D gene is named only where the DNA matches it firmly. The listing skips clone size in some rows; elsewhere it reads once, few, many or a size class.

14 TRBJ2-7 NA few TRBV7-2 CASSPQTGIYEQYF TGTGCCAGCAGCCCACAGACGGGAATCTACGAGCAGTACTTC
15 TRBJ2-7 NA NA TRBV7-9 CASSPKRGSTYEQYF TGTGCCAGCAGCCCGAAAAGGGGGAGCACCTACGAGCAGTACTTC
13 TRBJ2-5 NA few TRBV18 CASSPQSSETQYF TGTGCCAGCTCACCCCAATCCAGCGAGACCCAGTACTTC
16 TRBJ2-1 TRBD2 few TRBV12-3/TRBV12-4 CASTRSGRVSYNEQFF TGTGCCAGCACTCGGAGCGGGAGGGTCTCCTACAATGAGCAGTTCTTC
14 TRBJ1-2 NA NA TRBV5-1 CASSLIPVDYGYTF TGCGCCAGCAGCTTGATTCCGGTGGACTATGGCTACACCTTC
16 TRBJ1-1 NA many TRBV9 CASSVGVMGRNTEAFF TGTGCCAGCAGCGTAGGGGTTATGGGGAGGAACACTGAAGCTTTCTTT
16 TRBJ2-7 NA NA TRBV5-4 CASSLSDSETSYEQYF TGTGCCAGCAGCTTGAGCGACTCTGAAACCTCCTACGAGCAGTACTTC
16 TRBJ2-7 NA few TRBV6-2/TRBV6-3 CASSYVTGTGYYEQYF TGTGCCAGCAGTTACGTTACGGGGACGGGCTACTACGAGCAGTACTTC
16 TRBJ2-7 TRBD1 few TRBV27 CASSSSGTGTYYEQYF TGTGCCAGCAGTTCGTCCGGGACAGGGACGTACTACGAGCAGTACTTC
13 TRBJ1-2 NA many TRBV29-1 CSVDPTGRYGYTF TGCAGCGTGGATCCGACAGGCCGCTATGGCTACACCTTC
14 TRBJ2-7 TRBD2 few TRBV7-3 CASSLYASGYEQYF TGTGCCAGCAGCTTATATGCTAGCGGGTACGAGCAGTACTTC
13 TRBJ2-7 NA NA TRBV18 CASSPQSGSEQYF TGTGCCAGCTCACCACAGTCAGGGAGCGAGCAGTACTTC
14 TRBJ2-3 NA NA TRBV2 CASARGGGTDTQYF TGTGCCAGCGCGAGGGGGGGAGGCACAGATACGCAGTATTTT
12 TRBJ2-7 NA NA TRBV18 CASSYGQREQYF TGTGCCAGCTCATACGGACAGCGCGAGCAGTACTTC
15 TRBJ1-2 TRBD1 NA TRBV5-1 CASSLGTGDHYGYTF TGCGCCAGCAGCTTGGGAACAGGGGACCACTATGGCTACACCTTC
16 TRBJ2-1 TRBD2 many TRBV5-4 CASSLGTSGGYNEQFF TGTGCCAGCAGCTTGGGTACTAGCGGGGGCTACAATGAGCAGTTCTTC
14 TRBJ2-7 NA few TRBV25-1 CASSARDASYEQYF TGTGCCAGCAGTGCTCGGGACGCATCCTACGAGCAGTACTTC
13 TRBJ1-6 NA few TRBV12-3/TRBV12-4 CASSLRGYSPLHF TGTGCCAGCAGTTTAAGGGGTTATTCACCCCTCCACTTT
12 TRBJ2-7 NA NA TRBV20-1 CSASPSAYEQYF TGCAGTGCTAGTCCCTCTGCCTACGAGCAGTACTTC
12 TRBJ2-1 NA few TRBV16 CASSQLYDEQFF TGTGCCAGCAGCCAACTTTATGATGAGCAGTTCTTC
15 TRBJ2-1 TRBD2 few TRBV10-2 CASSGVSGRYNEQFF TGCGCCAGCAGTGGCGTTAGCGGGAGGTACAATGAGCAGTTCTTC
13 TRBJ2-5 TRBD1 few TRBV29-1 CSARTGGGETQYF TGCAGCGCAAGGACAGGGGGCGGGGAGACCCAGTACTTC
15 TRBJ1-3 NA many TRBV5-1 CASSALTGSGNTIYF TGCGCCAGCAGCGCCCTGACCGGTTCTGGAAACACCATATATTTT
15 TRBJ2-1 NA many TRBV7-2 CASRPGTYSYNEQFF TGTGCCAGCAGGCCAGGGACTTACTCCTACAATGAGCAGTTCTTC
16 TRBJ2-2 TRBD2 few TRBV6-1 CASTSGKNANTGELFF TGTGCCAGCACTAGCGGGAAAAACGCGAACACCGGGGAGCTGTTTTTT
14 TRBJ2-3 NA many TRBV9 CASSVGDSTDTQYF TGTGCCAGCAGCGTAGGCGACAGCACAGATACGCAGTATTTT
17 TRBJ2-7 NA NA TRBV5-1 CASSLPSTRGFSYEQYF TGCGCCAGCAGCCTACCGTCAACCCGGGGGTTTTCCTACGAGCAGTACTTC
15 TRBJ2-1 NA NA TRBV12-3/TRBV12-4 CASRKTESSYNEQFF TGTGCCAGCAGGAAAACTGAAAGCTCCTACAATGAGCAGTTCTTC
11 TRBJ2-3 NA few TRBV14 CASSQGSTQYF TGTGCCAGCAGCCAGGGCTCTACGCAGTATTTT
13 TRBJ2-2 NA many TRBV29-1 CSVETRNTGELFF TGCAGCGTTGAAACCAGGAACACCGGGGAGCTGTTTTTT
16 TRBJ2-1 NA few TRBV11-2 CASSIRAGPAYNEQFF TGTGCCAGCAGCATACGGGCCGGGCCGGCCTACAATGAGCAGTTCTTC
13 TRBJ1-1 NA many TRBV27 CASSFRDATEAFF TGTGCCAGCAGTTTTAGGGATGCCACTGAAGCTTTCTTT
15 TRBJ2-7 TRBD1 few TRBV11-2 CASSLERTGVYEQYF TGTGCCAGCAGCTTAGAAAGGACAGGGGTCTACGAGCAGTACTTC
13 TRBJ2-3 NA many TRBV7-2 CASSLPGPDTQYF TGTGCCAGCAGCCTTCCAGGGCCAGATACGCAGTATTTT
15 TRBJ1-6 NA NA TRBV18 CASSLSQVGYSPLHF TGTGCCAGCTCACTATCTCAGGTCGGCTATTCACCCCTCCACTTT
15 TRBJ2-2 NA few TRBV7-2 CASSPRLVFTGELFF TGTGCCAGCAGCCCTCGACTAGTTTTTACCGGGGAGCTGTTTTTT
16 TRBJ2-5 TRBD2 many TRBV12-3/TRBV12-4 CASSLRLAGYQETQYF TGTGCCAGCAGTTTAAGGCTAGCGGGGTACCAAGAGACCCAGTACTTC
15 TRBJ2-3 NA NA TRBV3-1 CASSQDPRVADTQYF TGTGCCAGCAGCCAAGACCCGCGGGTCGCAGATACGCAGTATTTT
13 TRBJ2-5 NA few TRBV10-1 CASSGSPQETQYF TGCGCCAGCAGCGGCAGTCCACAAGAGACCCAGTACTTC
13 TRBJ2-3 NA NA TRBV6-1 CASRAENTDTQYF TGTGCTAGCCGGGCAGAAAACACAGATACGCAGTATTTT
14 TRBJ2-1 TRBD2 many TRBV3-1 CASTQGLTYNEQFF TGTGCCAGCACCCAGGGACTAACCTACAATGAGCAGTTCTTC
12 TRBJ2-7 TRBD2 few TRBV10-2 CASRLAGAEQYF TGCGCCAGCAGACTAGCGGGGGCCGAGCAGTACTTC
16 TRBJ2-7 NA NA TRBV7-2 CASSLDGTANGYEQYF TGTGCCAGCAGCTTAGATGGGACGGCGAACGGGTACGAGCAGTACTTC